The clone carrying this T cell receptor (beta chain) appeared once. The CDR3 extends over 13 amino acids. The V gene's germline CDR1 is MDHEN and CDR2 SYDVKM. V was cut by 6 bases and J by 6 bases, with 12 bases left in between. As processed by the authors: The assay estimated nucleated cells by amplifying reference gene primers. Sequencing was performed with immunoSEQ multiplex PCR; in TCRdb, only in-frame clones are kept and a portion is missing. Clone size and V and J calls were adopted from that table, with D and trimming inferred from the DNA. Of a few hundred thousand clones detected, roughly 90% appear once; the ten largest clones hold about 9.5%. These data are taken from a study of blood T cell repertoires in COVID-19.

V and J are TRBV28 and TRBJ2-1; maybe TRBD2 (6 bases). The sequenced sample was PBMCs or T cells enriched from blood (not recorded which). This sequence was found in a middle-aged woman who had recovered from COVID-19. CDR3 nucleotides: TGTGCCAGCAGCAGAAGGAGGGGCAATGAGCAGTTCTTC. Its protein product is CASSRRRGNEQFF.